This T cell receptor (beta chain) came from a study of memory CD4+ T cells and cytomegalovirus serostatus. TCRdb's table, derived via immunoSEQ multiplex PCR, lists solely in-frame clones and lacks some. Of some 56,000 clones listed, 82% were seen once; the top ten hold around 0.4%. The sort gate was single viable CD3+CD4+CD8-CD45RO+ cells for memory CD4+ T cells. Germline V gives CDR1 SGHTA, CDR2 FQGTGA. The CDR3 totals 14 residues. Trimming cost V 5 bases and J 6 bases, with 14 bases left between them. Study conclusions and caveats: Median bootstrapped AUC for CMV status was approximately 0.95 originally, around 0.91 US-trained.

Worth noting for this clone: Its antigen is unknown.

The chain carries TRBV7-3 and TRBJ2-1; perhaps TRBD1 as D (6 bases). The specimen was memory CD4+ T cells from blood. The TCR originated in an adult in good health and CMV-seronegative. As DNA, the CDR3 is TGTGCCAGCAGCCTTGGGACATTTGCCAATGAGCAGTTCTTC. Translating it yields CASSLGTFANEQFF.